These T cell receptor beta chains were read from a single sample in a study of cytomegalovirus exposure and HLA in healthy donors. Assay used: immunoSEQ multiplex PCR; TCRdb lists only in-frame clones, some missing. The data hold 100,000 or so clones, with approximately 81% observed a single time. The sample was PBMCs. Receptors originate from a man aged 25-45 years in good health and CMV-seronegative. Both conserved end residues are part of each CDR3. Fields, in order: V gene, D gene, J gene, clone size, CDR3 protein, CDR3 DNA. A D gene is named only where the DNA matches it firmly. Rows may omit the clone size; those that give it use once, few, many or a size class.

>TRBV6-5|.|TRBJ1-1|few
CASSYSSGSGTEAFF
TGTGCCAGCAGTTACTCGTCCGGGTCGGGTACTGAAGCTTTCTTT
>TRBV28|TRBD1|TRBJ1-5|.
CASVQGAGQPQHF
TGTGCCAGCGTTCAGGGGGCAGGTCAGCCCCAGCATTTT
>TRBV30|.|TRBJ1-1|.
CAWRGGVNTEAFF
TGTGCCTGGAGGGGGGGGGTGAACACTGAAGCTTTCTTT
>TRBV4-3|.|TRBJ1-5|.
CASSRRTDDQPQHF
TGCGCCAGCAGCCGCCGGACAGATGATCAGCCCCAGCATTTT
>TRBV10-1|.|TRBJ1-2|.
CASSPRGESYGYTF
TGCGCCAGCAGTCCCCGGGGGGAGAGCTATGGCTACACCTTC
>TRBV6-5|.|TRBJ2-3|.
CASSERWGQRDTQYF
TGTGCCAGCAGCGAACGGTGGGGGCAGAGAGATACGCAGTATTTT
>TRBV7-2|TRBD2|TRBJ2-1|.
CASSSVAGVRHNEQFF
TGTGCCAGCAGCTCTGTAGCGGGAGTGAGGCACAATGAGCAGTTCTTC
>TRBV7-9|TRBD2|TRBJ2-5|.
CASSLATSGGETQYF
TGTGCCAGCAGCTTAGCGACTAGCGGGGGGGAGACCCAGTACTTC
>TRBV5-4|.|TRBJ2-7|.
CASSADGGIGEQYF
TGTGCCAGCAGCGCGGACGGGGGAATAGGCGAGCAGTACTTC
>TRBV27|.|TRBJ1-5|.
CASSQQGSDQPQHF
TGTGCCAGCAGTCAACAGGGTTCTGATCAGCCCCAGCATTTT
>TRBV27|TRBD2|TRBJ2-3|.
CASSPWEASGITDTQYF
TGTGCCAGCAGCCCTTGGGAGGCTAGCGGGATCACAGATACGCAGTATTTT
>TRBV19|.|TRBJ1-5|.
CASTGTKLYSNQPQHF
TGTGCCAGTACCGGGACAAAACTTTATAGCAATCAGCCCCAGCATTTT
>TRBV5-4|TRBD2|TRBJ2-7|.
CASSLNSGTYEQYF
TGTGCCAGCAGCTTAAATAGCGGGACTTACGAGCAGTACTTC
>TRBV7-6|.|TRBJ1-2|.
CASSPHSGEANYGYTF
TGTGCCAGCAGCCCCCATTCGGGTGAAGCTAACTATGGCTACACCTTC
>TRBV19|.|TRBJ1-3|.
CASSPSGNTIYF
TGTGCCAGTAGTCCTTCGGGAAACACCATATATTTT
>TRBV14|.|TRBJ2-4|.
CASSQTGSKNIQYF
TGTGCCAGCAGCCAAACAGGGTCAAAAAACATTCAGTACTTC
>TRBV4-1|.|TRBJ2-1|.
CASSRAGAVSSYNEQFF
TGCGCCAGCAGCCGGGCAGGGGCGGTAAGCTCCTACAATGAGCAGTTCTTC
>TRBV5-4|.|TRBJ2-3|.
CASSLGTLTDTQYF
TGTGCCAGCAGCCTCGGGACTCTCACAGATACGCAGTATTTT
>TRBV7-9|TRBD1|TRBJ2-7|.
CASSTGQGGNEQYF
TGTGCCAGCAGCACCGGACAGGGCGGGAACGAGCAGTACTTC
>TRBV7-9|TRBD2|TRBJ2-7|.
CASSLALAGLEEQYF
TGTGCCAGCAGCTTAGCCCTAGCGGGGCTTGAAGAGCAGTACTTC
>TRBV6-5|.|TRBJ1-3|.
CASSYRAGQSGNTIYF
TGTGCCAGCAGTTACCGGGCAGGGCAATCTGGAAACACCATATATTTT
>TRBV11-2|TRBD1|TRBJ2-7|.
CASSNTGGPIGF
TGTGCCAGCAGCAACACAGGGGGTCCTATAGGGTTC
>TRBV7-9|.|TRBJ2-7|.
CASSFSAGRQEQYF
TGTGCCAGCAGCTTTTCGGCGGGAAGACAAGAGCAGTACTTC
>TRBV5-1|.|TRBJ2-7|few
CASSLELARSYEQYF
TGCGCCAGCAGCTTGGAACTAGCTCGGTCCTACGAGCAGTACTTC
>TRBV4-3|TRBD1|TRBJ1-4|.
CASSPRTGMNEKLFF
TGCGCCAGCAGCCCGAGGACAGGGATGAATGAAAAACTGTTTTTT
>TRBV7-8|.|TRBJ2-7|.
CASSPNRAPQLYEQYF
TGTGCCAGCAGCCCAAACAGGGCGCCACAACTCTACGAGCAGTACTTC
>TRBV15|TRBD2|TRBJ2-1|.
CATSIGLANEQFF
TGTGCCACCAGCATAGGACTAGCTAATGAGCAGTTCTTC
>TRBV10-3|.|TRBJ2-1|few
CAIRAGAYNEQFF
TGTGCCATCAGGGCAGGGGCCTACAATGAGCAGTTCTTC
>TRBV7-6|TRBD1|TRBJ1-1|.
CASSSPTGTGAEAFF
TGTGCCAGCAGCTCCCCTACCGGGACAGGGGCTGAAGCTTTCTTT
>TRBV6-5|.|TRBJ2-1|.
CASSYPTTGEQFF
TGTGCCAGCAGTTACCCTACGACGGGGGAGCAGTTCTTC
>TRBV6-5|TRBD1|TRBJ1-2|.
CASSPGQGFYGYTF
TGTGCCAGCAGTCCCGGACAGGGGTTTTATGGCTACACCTTC
>TRBV6-5|.|TRBJ2-2|.
CASSYGRGSTGELFF
TGTGCCAGCAGTTACGGCAGGGGAAGCACCGGGGAGCTGTTTTTT